The present entry profiles one T cell receptor beta chain with its context. Its antigen is unidentified. Between the trimmed V and J ends, which lost 3 bases and 4 bases, there was a span of 15 bases. The CDR3 is 15 residues long. In germline, CDR1 is KGHSH, CDR2 LQKENI. This entry is derived from a study of blood T cells in healthy people across ages. With a J-beta primer mix and a sample-barcoded 5' primer, a second PCR ran roughly 6 to 11 cycles. Using its own MiXCR run on the 5' RACE reads, TCRdb lists one record per CDR3 protein. The sample includes roughly 930,000 distinct CDR3 sequences, roughly 48% of them seen just once. Isolated per sample were at least 7 million PBMCs. The extraction recovered at least 5.5 micrograms of total RNA per sample. Findings and limits, study-wide: Estimates drawn from one million T cells were deemed to understate diversity.

The sequence came from a young man in good health. Specimen: blood. The gene calls are TRBV18 and TRBJ1-1; possibly TRBD1 for D (5 bases). The CDR3 DNA follows: TGTGCCAGCTCACCGGGGGGTCGGTCAGGCACTGAAGCTTTCTTT. Translated, it gives CASSPGGRSGTEAFF.